This record concerns one TCR beta chain sequence. Its antigen remains unknown. Donor samples were obtained from healthy Caucasian individuals from Russia, aged about 6 to 95. Each sample used at least 6.5 million PBMCs. Primed by a sample-barcoded 5' primer and a J-beta primer mix, a second PCR proceeded for 7 to 11 cycles. TCRdb fed the 5' RACE reads into MiXCR, producing one record per CDR3 protein. Among around 1,700,000 distinct CDR3 sequences listed, about 28% were seen once. The data were taken from a study of blood T cells in healthy people across ages. Whole-study findings and limits: Roughly linear age-related decline in beta diversity appeared, significant by age around 40.

The CDR3 is 16 residues long. V lost 0 bases to trimming and J lost 8 bases; unmatched junction nucleotides: 9. CDR1 and CDR2 from the germline V gene are SNHLY and FYNNEI. The chain couples TRBV2 to TRBJ2-1; TRBD2 agrees at 8 bases. This receptor was identified in a woman aged 30 to 39 in good health. The sequenced sample consisted of blood. This chain's CDR3 is CASSEAGTGGSYEQFF. Here the CDR3 DNA reads TGTGCCAGCAGTGAAGCTGGAACGGGGGGGTCTTATGAGCAGTTCTTC.